This T cell receptor beta chain was recovered during a study of CD8 T cells in ankylosing spondylitis. Findings and caveats of the study: Some of these motif variants have turned up before, in reports on reactive arthritis synovial fluid and blood. From matched ankylosing spondylitis synovial fluid, disease-linked clones were reportedly recovered at significantly enriched levels. Blood from ankylosing spondylitis patients appeared to carry a characteristic roughly 8-variant TCR beta motif.

This clonotype was picked up a small number of times. The antigen remains undetermined. Via MiXCR, TCRdb re-called the 5' RACE reads, giving one row per CDR3 protein. The table includes about 90,000 distinct CDR3 sequences, 27% detected once. Germline loops: CDR1 SGHKS, CDR2 YYEKEE (reference sequence). Deletions cut 6 bases from V and 1 base from J, with 16 bases between. The CDR3 loop spans 15 amino acids. Specimen: blood, either unsorted or a sorted T cell fraction (not recorded which). This receptor was obtained from a male donor with ankylosing spondylitis or in good health (not recorded which). The chain uses TRBV5-5 and TRBJ1-1; D may be TRBD1 (6 bases). The CDR3 loop is CASTPRGDSNTEAFF. CDR3 sequence (DNA): TGTGCCAGCACACCGAGGGGGGATTCGAACACTGAAGCTTTCTTT.